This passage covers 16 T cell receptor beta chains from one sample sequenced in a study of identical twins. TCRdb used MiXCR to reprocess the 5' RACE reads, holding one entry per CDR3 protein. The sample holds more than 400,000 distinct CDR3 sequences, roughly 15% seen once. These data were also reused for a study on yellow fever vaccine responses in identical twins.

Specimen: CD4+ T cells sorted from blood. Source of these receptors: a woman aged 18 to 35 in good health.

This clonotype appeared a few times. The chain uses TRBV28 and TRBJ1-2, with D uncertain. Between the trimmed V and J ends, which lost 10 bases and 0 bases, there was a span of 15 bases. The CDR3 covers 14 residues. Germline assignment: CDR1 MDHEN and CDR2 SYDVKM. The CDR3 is CATESPTANYGYTF. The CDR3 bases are TGTGCCACAGAAAGTCCCACCGCTAACTATGGCTACACCTTC.

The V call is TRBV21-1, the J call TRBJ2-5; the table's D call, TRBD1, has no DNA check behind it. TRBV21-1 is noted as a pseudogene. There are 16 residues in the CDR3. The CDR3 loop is CASSKVVGPPQETQYF. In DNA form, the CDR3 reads TGTGCCAGCAGCAAAGTGGTTGGACCCCCACAGGAGACCCAGTACTTC.

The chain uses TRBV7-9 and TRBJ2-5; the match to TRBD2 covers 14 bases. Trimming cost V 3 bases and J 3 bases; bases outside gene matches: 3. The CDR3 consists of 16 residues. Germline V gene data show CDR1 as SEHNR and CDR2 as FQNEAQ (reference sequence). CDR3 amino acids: CASSFRGLAGEETQYF. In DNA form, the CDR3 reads TGTGCCAGCAGCTTTAGGGGACTAGCGGGGGAAGAGACCCAGTACTTC.

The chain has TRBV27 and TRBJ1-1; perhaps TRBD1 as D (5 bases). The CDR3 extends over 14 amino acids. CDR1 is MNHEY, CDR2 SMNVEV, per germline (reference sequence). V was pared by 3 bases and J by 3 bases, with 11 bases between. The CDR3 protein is CASSLGGGYTEAFF. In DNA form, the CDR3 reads TGTGCCAGCAGTTTGGGGGGGGGATACACTGAAGCTTTCTTT.

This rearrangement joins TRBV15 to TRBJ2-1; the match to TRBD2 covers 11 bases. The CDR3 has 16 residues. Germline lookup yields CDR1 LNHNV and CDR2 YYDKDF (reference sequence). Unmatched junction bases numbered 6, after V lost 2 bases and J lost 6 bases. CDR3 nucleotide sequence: TGTGCCACCAGCAGAACCGGGACTAGCGGATTCAATGAGCAGTTCTTC. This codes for CATSRTGTSGFNEQFF.

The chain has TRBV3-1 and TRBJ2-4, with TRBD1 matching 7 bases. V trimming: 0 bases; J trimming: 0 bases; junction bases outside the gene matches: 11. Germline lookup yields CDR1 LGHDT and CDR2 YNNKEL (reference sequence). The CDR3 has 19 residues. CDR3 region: CASSQDYPGGVIAKNIQYF. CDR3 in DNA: TGTGCCAGCAGCCAAGATTATCCAGGGGGAGTCATAGCCAAAAACATTCAGTACTTC.

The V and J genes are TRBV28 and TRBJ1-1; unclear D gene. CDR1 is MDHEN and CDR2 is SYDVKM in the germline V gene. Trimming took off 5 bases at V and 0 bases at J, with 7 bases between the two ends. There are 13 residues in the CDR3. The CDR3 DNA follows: TGTGCCAGCAGTCCGCAGCTGAACACTGAAGCTTTCTTT. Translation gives CASSPQLNTEAFF. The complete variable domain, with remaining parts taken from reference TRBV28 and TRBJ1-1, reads DVKVTQSSRYLVKRTGEKVFLECVQDMDHENMFWYRQDPGLGLRLIYFSYDVKMKEKGDIPEGYSVSREKKERFSLILESASTNQTSMYLCASSPQLNTEAFFGQGTRLTVV.

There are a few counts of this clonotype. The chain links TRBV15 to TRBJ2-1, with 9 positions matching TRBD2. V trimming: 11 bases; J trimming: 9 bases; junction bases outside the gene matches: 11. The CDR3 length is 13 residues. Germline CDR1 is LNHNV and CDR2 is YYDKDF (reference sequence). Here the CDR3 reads CAAGGRAQSEQFF. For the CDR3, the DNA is TGTGCCGCAGGCGGGAGGGCCCAAAGTGAGCAGTTCTTC.

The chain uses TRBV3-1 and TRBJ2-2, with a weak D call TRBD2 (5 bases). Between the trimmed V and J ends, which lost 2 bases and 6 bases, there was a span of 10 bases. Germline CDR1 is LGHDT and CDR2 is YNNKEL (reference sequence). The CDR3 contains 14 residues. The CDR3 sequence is CASSQLTTSGELFF. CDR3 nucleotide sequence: TGTGCCAGCAGCCAATTGACTACCTCCGGGGAGCTGTTTTTT. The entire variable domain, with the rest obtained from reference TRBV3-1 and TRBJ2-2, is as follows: DTAVSQTPKYLVTQMGNDKSIKCEQNLGHDTMYWYKQDSKKFLKIMFSYNNKELIINETVPNRFSPKSPDKAHLNLHINSLELGDSAVYFCASSQLTTSGELFFGEGSRLTVL.

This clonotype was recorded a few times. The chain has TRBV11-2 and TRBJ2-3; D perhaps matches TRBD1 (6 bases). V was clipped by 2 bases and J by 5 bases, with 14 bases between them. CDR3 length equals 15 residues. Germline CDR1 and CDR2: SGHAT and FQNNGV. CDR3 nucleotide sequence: TGTGCCAGCAGCTTATACAGGGCCGTAGGAGATACGCAGTATTTT. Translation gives CASSLYRAVGDTQYF.

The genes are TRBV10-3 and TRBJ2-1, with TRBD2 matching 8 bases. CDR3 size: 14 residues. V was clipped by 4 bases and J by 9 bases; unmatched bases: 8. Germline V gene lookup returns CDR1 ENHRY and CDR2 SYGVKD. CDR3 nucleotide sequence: TGTGCCATCAGTGGGGGACTAGATTCGGGTGAGCAGTTCTTC. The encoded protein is CAISGGLDSGEQFF.

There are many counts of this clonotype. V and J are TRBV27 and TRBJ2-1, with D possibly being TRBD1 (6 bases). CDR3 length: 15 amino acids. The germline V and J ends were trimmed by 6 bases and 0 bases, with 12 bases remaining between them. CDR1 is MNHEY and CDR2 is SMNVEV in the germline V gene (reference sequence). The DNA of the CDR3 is TGTGCCAGCAGACGAGGACAGAGCTCCTACAATGAGCAGTTCTTC. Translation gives CASRRGQSSYNEQFF.

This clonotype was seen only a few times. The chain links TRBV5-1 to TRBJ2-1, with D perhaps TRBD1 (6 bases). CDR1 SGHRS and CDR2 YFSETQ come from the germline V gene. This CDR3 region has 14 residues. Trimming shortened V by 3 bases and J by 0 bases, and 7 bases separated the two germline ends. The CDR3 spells CASSWDNSYNEQFF. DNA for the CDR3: TGCGCCAGCAGCTGGGACAACTCCTACAATGAGCAGTTCTTC.

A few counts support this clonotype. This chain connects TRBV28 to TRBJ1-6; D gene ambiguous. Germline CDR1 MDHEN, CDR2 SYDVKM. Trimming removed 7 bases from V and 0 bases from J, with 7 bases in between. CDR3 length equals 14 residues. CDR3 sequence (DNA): TGTGCCAGCACTGGAAGCTCCTATAATTCACCCCTCCACTTT. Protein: CASTGSSYNSPLHF. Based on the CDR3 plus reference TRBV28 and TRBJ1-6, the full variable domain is DVKVTQSSRYLVKRTGEKVFLECVQDMDHENMFWYRQDPGLGLRLIYFSYDVKMKEKGDIPEGYSVSREKKERFSLILESASTNQTSMYLCASTGSSYNSPLHFGNGTRLTVT.

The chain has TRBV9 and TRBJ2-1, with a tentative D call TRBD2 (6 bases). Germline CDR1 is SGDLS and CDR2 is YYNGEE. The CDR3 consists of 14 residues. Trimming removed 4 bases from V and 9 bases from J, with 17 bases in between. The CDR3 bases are TGTGCCAGCAGCCCCCGACTAGTATTAACTGAGCAGTTCTTC. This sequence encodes CASSPRLVLTEQFF.

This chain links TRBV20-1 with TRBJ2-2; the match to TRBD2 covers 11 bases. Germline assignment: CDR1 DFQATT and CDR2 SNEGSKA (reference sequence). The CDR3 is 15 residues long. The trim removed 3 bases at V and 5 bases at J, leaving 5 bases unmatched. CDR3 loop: CSASKTSGDTGELFF. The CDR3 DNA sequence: TGCAGTGCTAGTAAGACTAGCGGGGATACCGGGGAGCTGTTTTTT.